Listed below are T cell receptor beta chains from one sample, sequenced in a study of blood T cells in healthy people across ages. TCRdb fed the 5' RACE reads into MiXCR, producing one record per CDR3 protein. The table includes about 510,000 distinct CDR3 sequences, about 27% detected once. The same sample was also studied in work on T cells of mothers and their children.

The specimen was blood. The origin of the receptors is a boy aged 2 to 10 in good health. The CDR3 runs from the conserved cysteine through the conserved F or W. Each record gives: clone size, J gene, V gene, D gene, CDR3 protein, CDR3 DNA. The D gene is left open where the match is weak. For some rows the clone size is stated as once, few or many, or as a class when expanded; others skip it.

>few|TRBJ2-1|TRBV5-5|TRBD2
CASSFSLGLAGSNEQFF
TGTGCCAGCAGCTTTTCACTCGGACTAGCGGGCAGCAATGAGCAGTTCTTC
>few|TRBJ2-7|TRBV5-4|TRBD1
CASSLEPGQGSYEQYF
TGTGCCAGCAGCTTGGAGCCGGGACAGGGCTCCTACGAGCAGTACTTC
>-|TRBJ2-6|TRBV3-1|TRBD2
CASSLAGAFSGANVLTF
TGTGCCAGCAGCCTAGCGGGGGCTTTCTCTGGGGCCAACGTCCTGACTTTC
>few|TRBJ2-5|TRBV27|TRBD1
CASRGTGGSQETQYF
TGTGCCAGCAGGGGGACAGGTGGGAGCCAAGAGACCCAGTACTTC
>-|TRBJ2-7|TRBV7-2|-
CASSLLPSETYEQYF
TGTGCCAGCAGCTTACTCCCTAGCGAGACCTACGAGCAGTACTTC
>few|TRBJ2-5|TRBV6-1|-
CASSAEPTDGKETQYF
TGTGCCAGCAGCGCGGAACCCACAGACGGCAAAGAGACCCAGTACTTC
>-|TRBJ2-1|TRBV7-2|TRBD2
CASSLRISGGGNEQFF
TGTGCCAGCAGCTTAAGAATTAGCGGGGGTGGCAATGAGCAGTTCTTC
>-|TRBJ1-1|TRBV29-1|-
CSVEGWSQVNTEAFF
TGCAGCGTTGAAGGATGGTCACAGGTGAACACTGAAGCTTTCTTT
>-|TRBJ1-2|TRBV12-3/TRBV12-4|-
CASSLGSRRYGYTF
TGTGCCAGCAGTTTAGGTTCCAGGCGGTATGGCTACACCTTC
>few|TRBJ2-1|TRBV5-1|TRBD1
CASNLGQGSLRNEQFF
TGCGCCAGCAACTTAGGACAGGGGTCCCTAAGGAATGAGCAGTTCTTC
>few|TRBJ2-1|TRBV5-5|-
CASSWQSGPLSFNEQFF
TGTGCCAGCAGCTGGCAGTCGGGACCCCTAAGTTTCAATGAGCAGTTCTTC
>-|TRBJ1-5|TRBV6-2/TRBV6-3|-
CASSPNDGTERAFNQPQHF
TGTGCCAGCAGCCCTAACGACGGGACGGAGAGAGCCTTCAATCAGCCCCAGCATTTT
>few|TRBJ2-2|TRBV20-1|-
CSAMVGGDLNTGELFF
TGCAGTGCCATGGTGGGTGGGGACTTGAACACCGGGGAGCTGTTTTTT
>-|TRBJ2-1|TRBV5-1|TRBD2
CASSATGTSGSSYNEQFF
TGCGCCAGCAGCGCCACCGGGACTAGCGGGAGCTCCTACAATGAGCAGTTCTTC
>-|TRBJ2-1|TRBV7-3|TRBD2
CASSLNSRLEEGGGNEQFF
TGTGCCAGCAGCTTAAATAGTCGGCTAGAGGAGGGCGGGGGAAATGAGCAGTTCTTC
>few|TRBJ2-7|TRBV7-9|-
CASSLPKEGSYEQYF
TGTGCCAGCAGCTTGCCGAAGGAGGGCTCCTACGAGCAGTACTTC
>few|TRBJ2-1|TRBV20-1|-
CSALNYGSNEQFF
TGCAGTGCCCTGAATTACGGGAGTAATGAGCAGTTCTTC
>-|TRBJ1-2|TRBV3-1|TRBD1
CASSQGTDRGGYTF
TGTGCCAGCAGCCAAGGAACGGACAGGGGCGGCTACACCTTC